A selection of T cell receptor beta chains follows, all from one sample in a study of T cells in tuberculosis. The data were produced by immunoSEQ multiplex PCR, yet TCRdb's version contains in-frame clones alone and is incomplete. The sample has roughly 35,000 clones, 94% seen once. Sequencing used PBMCs. These receptor sequences come from a donor aged 5 to 30 with latent tuberculosis or without tuberculosis infection. Some clones in this sample may be carry-over from other donors' samples. CDR3s include the opening cysteine and the closing phenylalanine or tryptophan. D genes are given only for firm matches. Only some rows state a clone size, as once, few, many or a class for expanded clones.

D gene	clone size	V gene	J gene	CDR3 protein	CDR3 DNA
TRBD1	.	TRBV29-1	TRBJ1-2	CSVEEGAAHNYGYTF	TGCAGCGTTGAGGAGGGGGCCGCTCACAACTATGGCTACACCTTC
.	.	TRBV12-5	TRBJ1-4	CASGPGGAWREKLFF	TGTGCTAGTGGTCCCGGCGGGGCGTGGCGGGAAAAACTGTTTTTT
.	.	TRBV14	TRBJ2-1	CASSQAGRGIFYNEQFF	TGTGCCAGCAGCCAAGCAGGCAGAGGGATATTCTACAATGAGCAGTTCTTC
.	.	TRBV4-3	TRBJ1-1	CASSQDISSYMNTEAFF	TGCGCCAGCAGCCAAGATATTAGCAGCTACATGAACACTGAAGCTTTCTTT
.	.	TRBV5-4	TRBJ1-4	CASSEHRSPITTNEKLFF	TGTGCCAGCAGCGAACACAGGAGCCCAATTACAACTAATGAAAAACTGTTTTTT
.	.	TRBV6-6	TRBJ1-5	CASSSGRQPQHF	TGTGCCAGCAGCAGTGGGCGACAGCCCCAGCATTTT
.	.	TRBV12-5	TRBJ2-4	CASGLDRALSNIQYF	TGTGCTAGTGGTTTGGACAGGGCCTTATCAAACATTCAGTACTTC
TRBD1	.	TRBV27	TRBJ1-2	CASSLAVGGNYGYTF	TGTGCCAGCAGTTTGGCGGTAGGGGGCAACTATGGCTACACCTTC
TRBD1	.	TRBV19	TRBJ1-3	CASNQGALGSGNTIYF	TGTGCCAGTAATCAGGGGGCCCTCGGCTCTGGAAACACCATATATTTT
.	.	TRBV2	TRBJ1-6	CASMRGYNSPLHF	TGTGCCAGCATGCGGGGTTATAATTCACCCCTCCACTTT
TRBD2	.	TRBV6-5	TRBJ2-7	CASSFRGGSYEQYF	TGTGCCAGCAGTTTTCGCGGGGGTTCCTACGAGCAGTACTTC
TRBD2	once	TRBV5-1	TRBJ2-1	CASRDGGSPYNEQFF	TGCGCCAGCAGGGACGGGGGGTCACCCTACAATGAGCAGTTCTTC
.	.	TRBV10-2	TRBJ1-2	CASSDYPSGGYGYTF	TGCGCCAGCAGTGATTACCCGTCGGGTGGCTATGGCTACACCTTC
.	.	TRBV7-2	TRBJ1-2	CAVVGVAGGYTF	TGTGCCGTCGTAGGGGTGGCAGGGGGCTACACCTTC
.	.	TRBV4-1	TRBJ1-3	CASSQPSSSGKTIYF	TGCGCCAGCAGTCAACCTAGTTCCTCAGGGAAGACCATATATTTT
TRBD1	.	TRBV10-2	TRBJ2-7	CASRGTGSNEQYF	TGCGCCAGCAGGGGGACAGGGTCCAACGAGCAGTACTTC
.	.	TRBV11-2	TRBJ2-3	CASSLVVTDTQYF	TGTGCCAGCAGCTTAGTAGTCACAGATACGCAGTATTTT
TRBD1	.	TRBV19	TRBJ1-2	CASSMDRVGYTF	TGTGCCAGTAGTATGGACAGGGTAGGCTACACCTTC